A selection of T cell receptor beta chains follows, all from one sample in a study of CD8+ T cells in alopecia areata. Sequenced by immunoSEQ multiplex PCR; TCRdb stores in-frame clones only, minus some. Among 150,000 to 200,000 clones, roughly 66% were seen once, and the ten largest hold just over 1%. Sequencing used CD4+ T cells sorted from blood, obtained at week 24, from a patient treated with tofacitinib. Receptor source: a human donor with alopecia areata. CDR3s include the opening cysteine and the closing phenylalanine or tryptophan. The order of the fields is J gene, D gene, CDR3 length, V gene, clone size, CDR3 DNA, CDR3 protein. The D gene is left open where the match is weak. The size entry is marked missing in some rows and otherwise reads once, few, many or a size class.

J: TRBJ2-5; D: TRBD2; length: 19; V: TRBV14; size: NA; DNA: TGTGCCAGCAGCTTCCTGCTAGGGACTAGCGGGGGGAAACGAGAGACCCAGTACTTC; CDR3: CASSFLLGTSGGKRETQYF
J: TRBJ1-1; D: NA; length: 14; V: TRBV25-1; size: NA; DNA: TGTGCCAGCAGGGAGCAGGGGATGAACACTGAAGCTTTCTTT; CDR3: CASREQGMNTEAFF
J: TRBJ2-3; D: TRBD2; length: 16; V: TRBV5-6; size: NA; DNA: TGTGCCAGCAGCTACGGACTAGAGGGGTTGTTGGATACGCAGTATTTT; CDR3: CASSYGLEGLLDTQYF
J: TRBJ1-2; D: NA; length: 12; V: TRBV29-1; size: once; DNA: TGCAGCGTTGCCGGACAGAAGATCGGCTACACCTTC; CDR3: CSVAGQKIGYTF
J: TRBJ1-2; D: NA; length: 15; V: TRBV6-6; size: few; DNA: TGTGCCAGCAGTTCCAAAACCGGGCCAAACCATGGCTACACCTTC; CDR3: CASSSKTGPNHGYTF
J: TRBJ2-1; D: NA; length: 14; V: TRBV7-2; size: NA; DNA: TGTGCCAGCAGCTTAGTACTTGGGGCACGGGAGCAGTTCTTC; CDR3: CASSLVLGAREQFF
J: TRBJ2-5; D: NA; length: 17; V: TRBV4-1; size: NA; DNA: TGCGCCAGCAGCCAATCCCAAGGGGGGGGGAACCAAGAGACCCAGTACTTC; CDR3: CASSQSQGGGNQETQYF
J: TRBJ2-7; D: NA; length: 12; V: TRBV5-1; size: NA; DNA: TGCGCCAGCAGCTTGCGACGGGAAGGTTGGTACTTC; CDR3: CASSLRREGWYF
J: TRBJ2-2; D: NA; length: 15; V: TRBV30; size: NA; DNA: TGTGCCTGGAGAGAGGCCGTTTCGAACACCGGGGAGCTGTTTTTT; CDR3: CAWREAVSNTGELFF
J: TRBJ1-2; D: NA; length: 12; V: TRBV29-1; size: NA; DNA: TGCAGCGTTGACGACAGGAGCTATGGCTACACCTTC; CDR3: CSVDDRSYGYTF
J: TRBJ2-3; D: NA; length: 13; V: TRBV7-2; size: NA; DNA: TGTGCCAGCAGCCGGCCTGGCACAGATACGCAGTATTTT; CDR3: CASSRPGTDTQYF
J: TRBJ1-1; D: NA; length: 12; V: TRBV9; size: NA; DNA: TGTGCCGGACCCCCGGGGAACACTGAAGCTTTCTTT; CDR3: CAGPPGNTEAFF
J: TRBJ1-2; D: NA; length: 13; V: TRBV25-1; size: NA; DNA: TGTGCCAGCAGCCCCGACGGAAGGGGAGGCTACACCTTC; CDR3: CASSPDGRGGYTF